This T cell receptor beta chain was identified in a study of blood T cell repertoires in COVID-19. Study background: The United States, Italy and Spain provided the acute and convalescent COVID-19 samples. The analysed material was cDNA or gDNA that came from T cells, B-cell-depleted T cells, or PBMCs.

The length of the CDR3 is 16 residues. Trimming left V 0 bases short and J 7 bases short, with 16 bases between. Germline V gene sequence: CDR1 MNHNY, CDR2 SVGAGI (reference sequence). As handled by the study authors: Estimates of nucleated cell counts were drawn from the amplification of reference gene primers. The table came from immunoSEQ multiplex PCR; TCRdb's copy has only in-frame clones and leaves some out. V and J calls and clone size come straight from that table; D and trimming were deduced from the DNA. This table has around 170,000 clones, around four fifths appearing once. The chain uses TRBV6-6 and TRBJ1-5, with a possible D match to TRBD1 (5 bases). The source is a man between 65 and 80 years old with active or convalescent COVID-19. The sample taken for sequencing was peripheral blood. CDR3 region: CASSYSNGGGIQPQHF. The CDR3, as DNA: TGTGCCAGCAGTTACTCGAACGGGGGGGGGATACAGCCCCAGCATTTT.